These 28 T cell receptor beta chains were sequenced from one sample in a study of CD4 T cells in relation to SARS-CoV-2 and coronaviruses. These receptors are not linked to any known antigen. The unexposed donors gave CD4+ T cells in about 2010-2019, prior to COVID-19. The cells were cultured for around ten days before CD4+ T cells were isolated. This table comes from immunoSEQ multiplex PCR, and its TCRdb copy is limited to in-frame clones, with some not included. The sample records roughly 28,000 clones, 73% being singletons. The sequenced sample consisted of CD4+ T cells from PBMCs, cultured in vitro. The receptors stem from a human donor in good health.

This clone was seen a single time. The chain joins TRBV6-2 or TRBV6-3 to TRBJ2-5; D is unclear. The CDR3 has 16 amino acids. The germline V gene encodes CDR1 MNHEY and CDR2 SVGEGT. V gave up 2 bases and J gave up 1 base, with 14 bases separating them. The CDR3 loop reads CASSYRQSGIQETQYF. The CDR3 nucleotides read TGTGCCAGCAGTTACCGGCAGTCTGGGATCCAAGAGACCCAGTACTTC.

V usage is TRBV6-5 and J usage is TRBJ2-5, with D possibly being TRBD2 (6 bases). CDR1 and CDR2 from the germline V gene are MNHEY and SVGAGI. This CDR3 has 14 residues. Between the trimmed V and J ends, which lost 5 bases and 4 bases, there was a span of 14 bases. CDR3 loop: CASSPRGAGETQYF. The DNA for the CDR3 is TGTGCCAGCAGTCCCCGAGGAGCGGGAGAGACCCAGTACTTC.

This clone was detected a few times. The V and J genes are TRBV7-3 and TRBJ1-2; D remains ambiguous. CDR1 and CDR2 (germline): SGHTA, FQGTGA. This CDR3 has 13 residues. Trimming removed 5 bases from V and 0 bases from J, with 7 bases in between. CDR3 residues: CASSQDANYGYTF. Here the CDR3 DNA reads TGTGCCAGCAGCCAAGATGCTAACTATGGCTACACCTTC.

The rearrangement joins TRBV18 to TRBJ2-5, with a weak D call TRBD2 (6 bases). Per germline, CDR1 KGHSH and CDR2 LQKENI. The CDR3 consists of 15 residues. V dropped 0 bases and J dropped 1 base, with 9 bases sitting between them. This CDR3 reads CASSPPGGGQETQYF. The CDR3 coding sequence is TGTGCCAGCTCACCACCGGGGGGAGGCCAAGAGACCCAGTACTTC.

The CDR3 sequence: CASSLGEVRGYTF. The CDR3 nucleotides are TGTGCCAGCAGCTTAGGGGAGGTGCGTGGCTACACCTTC. The rearrangement links TRBV7-9 to TRBJ1-2; D gene uncertain. V was pared by 1 base and J by 7 bases, with 10 bases between. The CDR3 contains 13 residues. The V gene's germline CDR1 is SEHNR and CDR2 FQNEAQ (reference sequence). Based on the CDR3 plus reference TRBV7-9 and TRBJ1-2, the full variable domain is DTGVSQNPRHKITKRGQNVTFRCDPISEHNRLYWYRQTLGQGPEFLTYFQNEAQLEKSRLLSDRFSAERPKGSFSTLEIQRTEQGDSAMYLCASSLGEVRGYTFGSGTRLTVV.

This clone was detected once. The chain recombines TRBV3-1 (or the pseudogene TRBV3-2) with TRBJ2-1, with a possible D match to TRBD1 (6 bases). The CDR3 runs to 11 residues. Germline V gene sequence: CDR1 LGHDT, CDR2 YNNKEL (reference sequence). V was cut by 5 bases and J by 9 bases, with 8 bases left in between. DNA for the CDR3: TGTGCCAGCAGCGGGGGCGGTGAGCAGTTCTTC. Its translation: CASSGGGEQFF.

The chain combines TRBV3-1 (or the pseudogene TRBV3-2) with TRBJ2-3; 12 positions agree with TRBD2. Germline V CDR1 and CDR2: LGHDT, YNNKEL (reference sequence). Germline trimming cut 10 bases from V and 1 base from J; bases unmatched to any gene: 3. The CDR3 runs 14 residues. The CDR3 region has the DNA TGTGCCACCGGACTAGCGGGACGCACAGATACGCAGTATTTT. Residues: CATGLAGRTDTQYF.

This clone was seen just once. In nucleotides, the CDR3 is TGTGCCAGCTCACCAGGGACAGGGGTTTACGAGCAGTACTTC. Its translation is CASSPGTGVYEQYF. This chain links TRBV18 with TRBJ2-7, with 10 bases lining up with TRBD1. The CDR3 spans 14 residues. V shed 2 bases and J 4 bases; nucleotides not matched to a gene: 2. Germline values: CDR1 KGHSH, CDR2 LQKENI.

The chain links TRBV12-3 or TRBV12-4 to TRBJ2-1; 16 nucleotides agree with TRBD2. The CDR3 is made up of 12 amino acids. Losses at the gene ends were 11 bases for V and 16 bases for J; bases not matched to a gene: 8. The CDR3 is CAAGTSGRAEFF. In DNA form, the CDR3 reads TGTGCCGCCGGGACTAGCGGGAGGGCCGAATTCTTC.

This chain links TRBV6-2 or TRBV6-3 with TRBJ2-1, with D possibly being TRBD1 or TRBD2 (5 bases each). In germline, CDR1 is MNHEY, CDR2 SVGEGT. V lost 2 bases to trimming and J lost 4 bases, with 15 bases between them. The CDR3 covers 16 residues. DNA for the CDR3: TGTGCCAGCAGTTACCCACCGGGACGGTCGTACAATGAGCAGTTCTTC. Translated: CASSYPPGRSYNEQFF.

This chain links TRBV18 with TRBJ2-7; 10 bases map to TRBD1. The CDR3 totals 18 residues. The V and J ends lost 2 bases and 3 bases, in that order; junction bases with no gene match: 13. Germline V gene sequence: CDR1 KGHSH, CDR2 LQKENI. The CDR3 DNA sequence: TGTGCCAGCTCACCATTCCCGTTTTTGACAGGGGGCGGCTACGAGCAGTACTTC. Its protein is CASSPFPFLTGGGYEQYF.

This chain uses TRBV5-1 with TRBJ2-2, with 7 bases matching TRBD2. The trim removed 4 bases at V and 4 bases at J, leaving 7 bases unmatched. This CDR3 has 15 amino acids. Per germline, CDR1 SGHRS and CDR2 YFSETQ. The CDR3 coding sequence is TGCGCCAGCAGCCCAAGCCCGGGGGGCACCGGGGAGCTGTTTTTT. Its translation: CASSPSPGGTGELFF.

This rearrangement joins TRBV11-3 to TRBJ2-1; 7 nucleotides line up with TRBD2. CDR1 and CDR2 from the germline V gene are SGHNT and YENEEA. The ends lost 5 bases at V and 10 bases at J; junction bases unmatched: 11. The CDR3 covers 14 residues. The CDR3: CASSPYPYGGEQFF. The CDR3 DNA is TGTGCCAGCAGCCCCTACCCTTACGGGGGGGAGCAGTTCTTC.

V usage is TRBV10-3 and J usage is TRBJ2-1; 10 nucleotides align to TRBD2. The CDR3 is 14 amino acids. Germline CDR1 and CDR2: ENHRY and SYGVKD. V lost 11 bases to trimming and J lost 8 bases; unmatched junction nucleotides: 12. The CDR3 coding sequence is TGTGCCGCCAAAACGGGACTAGCGACGGATGAGCAGTTCTTC. Amino acids: CAAKTGLATDEQFF.

The chain couples TRBV3-1 (or the pseudogene TRBV3-2) to TRBJ1-5; no clear D gene. The germline V gene encodes CDR1 LGHDT and CDR2 YNNKEL (reference sequence). The CDR3 length is 16 residues. V dropped 4 bases and J dropped 6 bases, with 19 bases sitting between them. CDR3 loop: CASSLGVGGLGQPQHF. The CDR3 nucleotides read TGTGCCAGCAGCCTGGGCGTTGGAGGGTTGGGTCAGCCCCAGCATTTT.

J is TRBJ1-2 and V is TRBV7-9, with 7 bases that match TRBD1. CDR1 and CDR2 (germline): SEHNR, FQNEAQ (reference sequence). This CDR3 spans 16 amino acids. V trimming: 1 base; J trimming: 1 base; junction bases outside the gene matches: 6. CDR3 sequence reads: CASSLGSRGNNYGYTF. The DNA of the CDR3 is TGTGCCAGCAGCTTAGGATCCAGGGGGAATAACTATGGCTACACCTTC.

The chain is built from TRBV12-5 and TRBJ1-5, with 7 bases matching TRBD1. Losses at the gene ends were 0 bases for V and 4 bases for J; bases not matched to a gene: 6. The CDR3 is made up of 16 amino acids. Germline CDR1 is LGHNT and CDR2 is FRNRAP. The CDR3 spells CASGLVQGNLNQPQHF. The CDR3 DNA reads TGTGCTAGTGGTTTGGTACAGGGGAACCTTAATCAGCCCCAGCATTTT.

V and J are TRBV7-8 and TRBJ1-4, with 10 positions matching TRBD1. Per germline, CDR1 SGHVS and CDR2 FQNEAQ. With V trimmed by 3 bases and J by 0 bases, 4 bases remained unmatched. This CDR3 has 17 amino acids. The CDR3 DNA follows: TGTGCCAGCAGCTTCCGGACAGGGGGTCCAACTAATGAAAAACTGTTTTTT. Translating gives CASSFRTGGPTNEKLFF.

This chain connects TRBV9 to TRBJ2-6; D is undetermined. The CDR3 totals 16 residues. The ends were cut back, 0 bases at V and 0 bases at J, with 7 bases in the middle. Germline CDR1 reads SGDLS; CDR2 reads YYNGEE. For the CDR3, the DNA is TGTGCCAGCAGCGTAGCCGGACCCTCTGGGGCCAACGTCCTGACTTTC. Its protein product is CASSVAGPSGANVLTF.

CDR3 residues: CASSMVGGGGTEAFF. CDR3 DNA sequence: TGTGCCAGCAGCATGGTGGGGGGCGGGGGCACTGAAGCTTTCTTT. The chain combines TRBV7-3 with TRBJ1-1, with a weak D call TRBD1 (6 bases). Deletions cut 5 bases from V and 4 bases from J, with 17 bases between. This CDR3 is 15 amino acids long. Germline V gene sequence: CDR1 SGHTA, CDR2 FQGTGA.

The V and J genes are TRBV7-3 and TRBJ2-1; 11 nucleotides agree with TRBD2. V was clipped by 4 bases and J by 10 bases; unmatched bases: 6. Germline V gene lookup returns CDR1 SGHTA and CDR2 FQGTGA. CDR3 size: 14 residues. The CDR3 DNA is TGTGCCAGCAGCTCTGGACTAGCGGGTAGAGAGCAGTTCTTC. Its translation is CASSSGLAGREQFF.

This clone showed up just once. The chain is built from TRBV5-4 and TRBJ2-7, with 11 bases that match TRBD1. With 4 bases clipped from V and 3 bases from J, the junction kept 3 bases outside the gene matches. CDR1 and CDR2 (germline): SGHNT, YYREEE (reference sequence). The CDR3 is 14 residues long. The CDR3 DNA is TGTGCCAGCAGCCAGGACAGGGGGCGCTACGAGCAGTACTTC. This sequence encodes CASSQDRGRYEQYF.

This chain joins TRBV7-8 and TRBJ1-4; D gene ambiguous. V lost 5 bases and J lost 4, with 11 bases in between. The germline V gene encodes CDR1 SGHVS and CDR2 FQNEAQ. This CDR3 spans 14 amino acids. The CDR3 spells CASSPGEFNEKLFF. DNA of the CDR3: TGTGCCAGCAGCCCTGGGGAGTTTAATGAAAAACTGTTTTTT.

This clone was seen once. The chain is built from TRBV4-1 and TRBJ2-3; D gene uncertain. V was cut by 1 base and J by 2 bases, with 7 bases left in between. The germline V gene encodes CDR1 MGHRA and CDR2 YSYEKL. CDR3 length: 14 residues. The CDR3 spells CASSQVDATDTQYF. The CDR3 DNA is TGCGCCAGCAGCCAAGTGGACGCCACAGATACGCAGTATTTT.

This clone was seen only a few times. CDR3 residues: CASRPDSTGELFF. The CDR3, as DNA: TGTGCCAGCAGACCGGATTCGACCGGGGAGCTGTTTTTT. The J gene is TRBJ2-2, the V gene TRBV6-1; D is uncertain. Germline lookup yields CDR1 MNHNS and CDR2 SASEGT. The CDR3 is made up of 13 amino acids. Trimming removed 6 bases at V and 5 bases at J, with 10 bases between.

The chain has TRBV19 and TRBJ1-3; D not resolved. The CDR3 contains 14 residues. Germline V gives CDR1 LNHDA, CDR2 SQIVND (reference sequence). Trimming took 5 bases from V and 0 from J, leaving 8 bases between them. The CDR3 region is CASSLSSSGNTIYF. The CDR3 DNA follows: TGTGCCAGTAGTCTCAGTAGCTCTGGAAACACCATATATTTT.

This clone was seen a handful of times. The chain couples TRBV6-4 to TRBJ1-6; D unresolved. V gave up 5 bases and J gave up 10 bases, with 15 bases separating them. Germline V lookup: CDR1 MRHNA, CDR2 SNTAGT. CDR3 length: 14 amino acids. The DNA for the CDR3 is TGTGCCAGCAGTCCAGGACCGATCGACTCACCCCTCCACTTT. Translating gives CASSPGPIDSPLHF.

DNA of the CDR3: TGTGCCAGTAGTATCCAGACTAGCGCAAGCACAGATACGCAGTATTTT. Amino acids: CASSIQTSASTDTQYF. This chain joins TRBV19 and TRBJ2-3; 8 bases are shared with TRBD2. This CDR3 contains 16 residues. The V gene's germline CDR1 is LNHDA and CDR2 SQIVND (reference sequence). The ends lost 3 bases at V and 0 bases at J; junction bases unmatched: 5.